These T cell receptor beta chains were read from a single sample in a study of neurological immune-mediated disorders. TCRdb re-analysed the 5' RACE reads in MiXCR, keeping a single row per CDR3 protein. The data show tens of thousands of distinct CDR3 sequences, with 3.5% seen just once and just under 3% held by the top ten. Sequenced input: PBMCs. The receptors originated from a woman aged 45 to 65 with multiple sclerosis. Each CDR3 is given with its conserved first and last residue. The order of the fields is clone size, D gene, V gene, J gene, CDR3 DNA, CDR3 protein. A D gene is named only where the DNA matches it firmly. Expanded clones are given a class, and other clones once, few, many or no size at all.

many	NA	TRBV20-1	TRBJ1-1	TGCAGTGCTAGAGATCAGGGCACAGGGACTGAAGCTTTCTTT	CSARDQGTGTEAFF
many	NA	TRBV7-2	TRBJ2-1	TGTGCCAGCAGCTCACAGGAGAATTACAATGAGCAGTTCTTC	CASSSQENYNEQFF
many	NA	TRBV27	TRBJ2-3	TGTGCCAGCACAAAAAAGGTGACAGCCACAGATACGCAGTATTTT	CASTKKVTATDTQYF
many	TRBD2	TRBV7-8	TRBJ2-1	TGTGCCAGCAGCTTAGGCGGGGGTCTCTACAATGAGCAGTTCTTC	CASSLGGGLYNEQFF
many	TRBD2	TRBV3-1	TRBJ2-3	TGTGCCAGCGCTGGCGGGGGAGCTTCCACAGATACGCAGTATTTT	CASAGGGASTDTQYF
many	NA	TRBV5-1	TRBJ2-1	TGCGCCAGCAGCCCGCCGACCGATGAGCAGTTCTTC	CASSPPTDEQFF
many	NA	TRBV6-2/TRBV6-3	TRBJ2-2	TGTGCCAGCAGTGTCCGGACGGTGAACACCGGGGAGCTGTTTTTT	CASSVRTVNTGELFF
many	NA	TRBV7-9	TRBJ1-3	TGTGCCAGCAGCTTATCCGGGCCAGGAAACACCATATATTTT	CASSLSGPGNTIYF
many	NA	TRBV5-1	TRBJ2-7	TGCGCCAGCAGCTTGGATTGGAACCCCTACGAGCAGTACTTC	CASSLDWNPYEQYF
many	TRBD1	TRBV7-9	TRBJ2-5	TGTGCCAGCAGCTTACTCGGACAGGCTTCAGAGACCCAGTACTTC	CASSLLGQASETQYF
many	NA	TRBV12-3/TRBV12-4	TRBJ1-6	TGTGCCAGCAGAGACACGGGGGGCGTCCTCGGTAATTCACCCCTCCACTTT	CASRDTGGVLGNSPLHF
many	NA	TRBV20-1	TRBJ2-7	TGCAGTGTTATCATGGACAGCTCCTACGAGCAGTACTTC	CSVIMDSSYEQYF
many	TRBD2	TRBV6-5	TRBJ2-3	TGTGCCAGCAGTTATAAAGCGGGGGTTACAGATACGCAGTATTTT	CASSYKAGVTDTQYF
many	NA	TRBV5-1	TRBJ1-3	TGCGCCAGCAGGTGGGATTACTCTGGAAACACCATATATTTT	CASRWDYSGNTIYF
many	NA	TRBV6-5	TRBJ1-2	TGTGCCAGCAGTGAGGACACCTATGGCTACACCTTC	CASSEDTYGYTF
many	NA	TRBV29-1	TRBJ1-1	TGCAGCGTTGAGTCCAGGGTGAACACTGAAGCTTTCTTT	CSVESRVNTEAFF
many	NA	TRBV20-1	TRBJ1-1	TGCAGTGCCGCTAGGCCCGGGGTCACTGAAGCTTTCTTT	CSAARPGVTEAFF
many	TRBD1	TRBV5-1	TRBJ1-1	TGCGCCAGCAGCCCGGGACAGCCGAACACTGAAGCTTTCTTT	CASSPGQPNTEAFF
many	TRBD1	TRBV12-3/TRBV12-4	TRBJ1-1	TGTGCCAGCAGTCATGACCGACAGGGGCGCACTGAAGCTTTCTTT	CASSHDRQGRTEAFF
NA	TRBD1	TRBV5-6	TRBJ2-3	TGTGCCAGCAGCTTGGGGACAGGGGTTAGGGGTACGCAGTATTTT	CASSLGTGVRGTQYF
few	NA	TRBV7-2	TRBJ2-7	TGTGCCAGCAGCCGGTCGGACGGGGTTGAGCAGTACTTC	CASSRSDGVEQYF
many	NA	TRBV5-1	TRBJ1-3	TGCGCCAGCAGCTTGGTTGGCCCCTCTGGAAACACCATATATTTT	CASSLVGPSGNTIYF
many	NA	TRBV27	TRBJ2-2	TGTGCCAGCAGTGCACAGGGAACCGGGGAGCTGTTTTTT	CASSAQGTGELFF
many	NA	TRBV10-3	TRBJ1-1	TGTGCCATCAGTGAGTCTAATAGAGGGACTGAAGCTTTCTTT	CAISESNRGTEAFF
many	TRBD1	TRBV12-3/TRBV12-4	TRBJ2-7	TGTGCCAGCAGCTCTCTCCTGGGACAGACCTACGAGCAGTACTTC	CASSSLLGQTYEQYF
NA	TRBD1	TRBV10-1	TRBJ2-3	TGCGCCAGCAGTGAGCCCAGGGGGTACACAGATACGCAGTATTTT	CASSEPRGYTDTQYF
many	NA	TRBV9	TRBJ1-1	TGTGCCAGCAGCAAGACACCGAACACTGAAGCTTTCTTT	CASSKTPNTEAFF
many	TRBD1	TRBV7-8	TRBJ2-3	TGTGCCAGCAGCCTCAGGGGGACAGGGGCTAGCACAGATACGCAGTATTTT	CASSLRGTGASTDTQYF
many	NA	TRBV29-1	TRBJ1-4	TGCAGCGTTGCTGTACAGAGCAATGAAAAACTGTTTTTT	CSVAVQSNEKLFF
few	NA	TRBV6-2/TRBV6-3	TRBJ1-1	TGTGCCAGCAGTTACTCCACAGGAGGCCGAACTGAAGCTTTCTTT	CASSYSTGGRTEAFF
many	TRBD2	TRBV4-1	TRBJ2-7	TGCGCCAGCAGCCAAGAGGGCAAGGGAGCGAGCGGGGGAGGGGAGCAGTACTTC	CASSQEGKGASGGGEQYF
NA	TRBD1	TRBV16	TRBJ1-5	TGTGCCAGCAGCCAATCTGGACAGGGGACACAGCCCCAGCATTTT	CASSQSGQGTQPQHF
many	NA	TRBV6-2/TRBV6-3	TRBJ2-2	TGTGCCAGCCGATCGGGGTGGAACACCGGGGAGCTGTTTTTT	CASRSGWNTGELFF
many	TRBD1	TRBV5-5	TRBJ1-5	TGTGCCAGCAGCTTATTTCAGGGGGGTGGCAATCAGCCCCAGCATTTT	CASSLFQGGGNQPQHF
many	NA	TRBV10-2	TRBJ1-1	TGCGCCAGCAGTGAGCATGGCAGTTTGAACACTGAAGCTTTCTTT	CASSEHGSLNTEAFF
many	TRBD1	TRBV6-2/TRBV6-3	TRBJ2-2	TGTGCCAGCAGATGGGACAGGGGCGTAAACACCGGGGAGCTGTTTTTT	CASRWDRGVNTGELFF
many	NA	TRBV20-1	TRBJ2-2	TGCAGTGTAGATAGTCATCTTGACACCGGGGAGCTGTTTTTT	CSVDSHLDTGELFF
many	TRBD2	TRBV15	TRBJ2-5	TGTGCCACCAGCAGGAGACCGGGACTAGCGAAAGAGACCCAGTACTTC	CATSRRPGLAKETQYF
many	TRBD2	TRBV7-2	TRBJ2-3	TGTGCCAGCAGCTTAGTAGGAAGCGGGGCGGTAGATACGCAGTATTTT	CASSLVGSGAVDTQYF
few	NA	TRBV14	TRBJ1-6	TGTGCCAGCAGCCGACGGGTGGGGAGGGATTCACCCCTCCACTTT	CASSRRVGRDSPLHF
many	TRBD1	TRBV7-9	TRBJ1-4	TGTGCCAGCAGCTTAGCATCATACGGGACCACAGGGGCGAGGGAAAAACTGTTTTTT	CASSLASYGTTGAREKLFF
many	TRBD1	TRBV28	TRBJ2-7	TGTGCCAGCAGCCCAAACTTGGACAGGCTTCTAATCGGATACGAGCAGTACTTC	CASSPNLDRLLIGYEQYF
few	NA	TRBV5-1	TRBJ1-1	TGCGCCAGCAGCTTGGCCACGGCGGGGAACACTGAAGCTTTCTTT	CASSLATAGNTEAFF
many	TRBD1	TRBV6-6	TRBJ2-2	TGTGCCAGCAGTAGGGAGGGACAGGGGGCGTTAGGGGAGCTGTTTTTT	CASSREGQGALGELFF
many	TRBD2	TRBV7-9	TRBJ2-1	TGTGCCAGCAGCCCCCCTAGCGGGAGCCACAATGAGCAGTTCTTC	CASSPPSGSHNEQFF
many	NA	TRBV9	TRBJ2-6	TGTGCCAGCAGTATCTCTGGGGCCAACGTCCTGACTTTC	CASSISGANVLTF
many	TRBD2	TRBV4-3	TRBJ2-1	TGCGCCAGCAGCTCACTACCAGCGGGGGCTGGCAATGAGCAGTTCTTC	CASSSLPAGAGNEQFF
many	TRBD1	TRBV5-1	TRBJ2-1	TGCGCCAGCAGCACAGGGACAGAACTAGACAATGAGCAGTTCTTC	CASSTGTELDNEQFF
many	NA	TRBV7-2	TRBJ1-2	TGTGCCAGCAGCTTAGCGCCACAGGGAAACTATGGCTACACCTTC	CASSLAPQGNYGYTF
many	NA	TRBV20-1	TRBJ1-1	TGCAGTGCTCGCCGAAGGGGTGGGGACACTGAAGCTTTCTTT	CSARRRGGDTEAFF
many	TRBD1	TRBV12-3/TRBV12-4	TRBJ2-3	TGTGCCAGCAGTTTAATTTTGACAGGGGGAGGAAATACGCAGTATTTT	CASSLILTGGGNTQYF
many	NA	TRBV4-1	TRBJ1-4	TGCGCCAGCAGCATGGGACGGGTTAATGAAAAACTGTTTTTT	CASSMGRVNEKLFF
many	NA	TRBV7-6	TRBJ1-1	TGTGCCAGCAGCTTCAGTAGGAGCATGAACACTGAAGCTTTCTTT	CASSFSRSMNTEAFF
many	NA	TRBV5-1	TRBJ1-4	TGCGCCAGCAGCTTGACAGGAGTCAAGGAAAAACTGTTTTTT	CASSLTGVKEKLFF
many	NA	TRBV5-1	TRBJ2-3	TGCGCCAGCAGCTTCCCCAGGGATCACCCTAGCACAGATACGCAGTATTTT	CASSFPRDHPSTDTQYF